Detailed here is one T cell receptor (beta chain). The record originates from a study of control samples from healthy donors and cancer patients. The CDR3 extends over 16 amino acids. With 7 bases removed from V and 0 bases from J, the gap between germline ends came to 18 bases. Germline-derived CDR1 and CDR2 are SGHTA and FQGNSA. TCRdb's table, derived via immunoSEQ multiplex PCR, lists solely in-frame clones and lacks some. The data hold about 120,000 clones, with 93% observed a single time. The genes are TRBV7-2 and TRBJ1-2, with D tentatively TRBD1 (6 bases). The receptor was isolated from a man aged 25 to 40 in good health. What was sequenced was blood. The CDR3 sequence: CASTRRGDTPNYGYTF. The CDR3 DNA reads TGTGCCAGCACCCGGAGGGGGGACACCCCTAACTATGGCTACACCTTC.